This T cell receptor beta chain was found in a study of blood T cell repertoires in COVID-19. Study context: T cells, B-cell-depleted T cells, or PBMCs supplied cDNA or gDNA.

The V and J ends lost 3 bases and 0 bases respectively, with 18 bases between them. The CDR3 runs to 18 residues. Clones were sequenced by immunoSEQ multiplex PCR, and TCRdb holds only the in-frame ones, with some missing. The data contain 310,000 or so clones, approximately 86% of them singletons. The V gene is TRBV5-3, the J gene TRBJ2-2, with a weak D call TRBD1 (6 bases). TRBV5-3 is treated as an ORF (open reading frame) with a function not yet certain. Input material: peripheral blood. The clonotype originates from a man aged 30-40 years with COVID-19, enrolled during active disease. CDR3 DNA sequence: TGTGCCAGAAGCTCCGGACAGTTTGCGGACCCGAACACCGGGGAGCTGTTTTTT. Translating it yields CARSSGQFADPNTGELFF.